This is a list of T cell receptor beta chains from one sample in a study of graft-versus-host responses after intestinal transplantation. Clones were read by immunoSEQ multiplex PCR, and TCRdb kept only the in-frame ones, dropping some. This sample yields some 4,000 clones, of which over 90% are seen a single time; 1% to 1.5% belongs to the top ten. The sequenced sample was PBMCs, obtained 11 days after intestinal transplantation. These receptors were taken from a human patient who received an intestinal transplant, so some T cells may come from the graft donor. Both conserved end residues are part of each CDR3. A D gene is named only where the DNA matches it firmly. The listing skips clone size in some rows; elsewhere it reads once, few, many or a size class.

CDR3 DNA: TGTGCCAGCAGCGTATCGGGGGAAGGGACCGGGGAGCTGTTTTTT
CDR3 protein: CASSVSGEGTGELFF
D gene: .
J gene: TRBJ2-2
V gene: TRBV9
CDR3 length: 15
clone size: .

CDR3 DNA: TGTGCCAGCGCCAGGGGGGTTGCTGAAGCTTTCTTT
CDR3 protein: CASARGVAEAFF
D gene: TRBD1
J gene: TRBJ1-1
V gene: TRBV6-1
CDR3 length: 12
clone size: .

CDR3 DNA: TGTGCCATCAGTGACACACCGGGACAGGACACCGGGGAGCTGTTTTTT
CDR3 protein: CAISDTPGQDTGELFF
D gene: TRBD1
J gene: TRBJ2-2
V gene: TRBV10-3
CDR3 length: 16
clone size: .

CDR3 DNA: TGTGCCACCAGCAGAGGTCGGGAGGGCCCCTACAATGAGCAGTTCTTC
CDR3 protein: CATSRGREGPYNEQFF
D gene: TRBD2
J gene: TRBJ2-1
V gene: TRBV15
CDR3 length: 16
clone size: .

CDR3 DNA: TGTGCCAGCAGTTCCCGACAGGGGGTCTACGAGCAGTACTTC
CDR3 protein: CASSSRQGVYEQYF
D gene: TRBD1
J gene: TRBJ2-7
V gene: TRBV6-5
CDR3 length: 14
clone size: .

CDR3 DNA: TGCGCCAGCAGCTTGGTAGGACAGCGTCCACCGCCACTAACCGATGGCTACACCTTC
CDR3 protein: CASSLVGQRPPPLTDGYTF
D gene: .
J gene: TRBJ1-2
V gene: TRBV5-1
CDR3 length: 19
clone size: .

CDR3 DNA: TGTGCCAGCAGCTTAAGTGGGACGAGCGGGAGGTTCCACTACGAGCAGTACTTC
CDR3 protein: CASSLSGTSGRFHYEQYF
D gene: TRBD2
J gene: TRBJ2-7
V gene: TRBV7-2
CDR3 length: 18
clone size: .

CDR3 DNA: TGTGCCAGCAGCTTGGGCCAGATGGATAGGGGAGCCAACACAGATACGCAGTATTTT
CDR3 protein: CASSLGQMDRGANTDTQYF
D gene: .
J gene: TRBJ2-3
V gene: TRBV7-9
CDR3 length: 19
clone size: .

CDR3 DNA: TGTGCCAGCAGCAACACAGGGGATGAAGAGACCCAGTACTTC
CDR3 protein: CASSNTGDEETQYF
D gene: TRBD1
J gene: TRBJ2-5
V gene: TRBV5-5
CDR3 length: 14
clone size: once

CDR3 DNA: TGTGCCAGCAGCTTAAGGAGGGGACTAGCGGGAGAGGGGGGCTCCTACAATGAGCAGTTCTTC
CDR3 protein: CASSLRRGLAGEGGSYNEQFF
D gene: TRBD2
J gene: TRBJ2-1
V gene: TRBV7-6
CDR3 length: 21
clone size: .

CDR3 DNA: TGTGCCAGCAGCTTCGAGCGGGGTCCATCCTACAATGAGCAGTTCTTC
CDR3 protein: CASSFERGPSYNEQFF
D gene: TRBD2
J gene: TRBJ2-1
V gene: TRBV5-6
CDR3 length: 16
clone size: .

CDR3 DNA: TGTGCCAGCAGCGGATGGGCCCAATTACAAGAGACCCAGTACTTC
CDR3 protein: CASSGWAQLQETQYF
D gene: .
J gene: TRBJ2-5
V gene: TRBV9
CDR3 length: 15
clone size: .

CDR3 DNA: TGTGCCAGCAGCTTAGGGGAGACTAGCGGGATCACAGATACGCAGTATTTT
CDR3 protein: CASSLGETSGITDTQYF
D gene: TRBD2
J gene: TRBJ2-3
V gene: TRBV7-6
CDR3 length: 17
clone size: .

CDR3 DNA: TGTGCAAGCTCACCTCCGTTTAGGGGTAACGAGCAGTACTTC
CDR3 protein: CASSPPFRGNEQYF
D gene: .
J gene: TRBJ2-7
V gene: TRBV12-2
CDR3 length: 14
clone size: .

CDR3 DNA: TGTGCCAGCAGTGAAAGGCCGGGACTAGCCTACAATGAGCAGTTCTTC
CDR3 protein: CASSERPGLAYNEQFF
D gene: TRBD2
J gene: TRBJ2-1
V gene: TRBV6-4
CDR3 length: 16
clone size: .

CDR3 DNA: TGTGCCAGCAGCTTCAGCGGGAGGCCCCCCTACAATGAGCAGTTCTTC
CDR3 protein: CASSFSGRPPYNEQFF
D gene: TRBD2
J gene: TRBJ2-1
V gene: TRBV11-2
CDR3 length: 16
clone size: .

CDR3 DNA: TGCGCCAGCAGCTTGGGTAACAATGAGCAGTTCTTC
CDR3 protein: CASSLGNNEQFF
D gene: .
J gene: TRBJ2-1
V gene: TRBV5-1
CDR3 length: 12
clone size: .

CDR3 DNA: TGTGCCAGCAGCTTAGTGCCCGAATACGAGCAGTACTTC
CDR3 protein: CASSLVPEYEQYF
D gene: .
J gene: TRBJ2-7
V gene: TRBV11-3
CDR3 length: 13
clone size: .

CDR3 DNA: TGTGCCAGCAGCCCCCGGAGGGCGGGCACAGATACGCAGTATTTT
CDR3 protein: CASSPRRAGTDTQYF
D gene: .
J gene: TRBJ2-3
V gene: TRBV9
CDR3 length: 15
clone size: .

CDR3 DNA: TGTGCCAGCACCGGAGGACAGGTCCCCACCTACGAGCAGTACTTC
CDR3 protein: CASTGGQVPTYEQYF
D gene: TRBD1
J gene: TRBJ2-7
V gene: TRBV2
CDR3 length: 15
clone size: .

CDR3 DNA: TGTGCCAGCAGCGTAGGATACCTTCAGAACACTGAAGCTTTCTTT
CDR3 protein: CASSVGYLQNTEAFF
D gene: .
J gene: TRBJ1-1
V gene: TRBV9
CDR3 length: 15
clone size: once

CDR3 DNA: TGCGCCAGCAGCTTGGCAGGGGGCGGTAACACTGAAGCTTTCTTT
CDR3 protein: CASSLAGGGNTEAFF
D gene: TRBD1
J gene: TRBJ1-1
V gene: TRBV5-1
CDR3 length: 15
clone size: .